The 12 T cell receptor beta chains below come from one sample, sequenced in a study of regulatory T cells in long-lasting Graves disease. Building of the TCR beta libraries involved iRepertoire HTBI primers and Arm-PCR of CDR3 regions. TCRdb re-called the multiplex PCR reads through MiXCR, storing one row per CDR3 protein. The profile shows about 460,000 distinct CDR3 sequences, around a fifth of them singletons. Time point reported: persistent/refractory GD, antithyroid drugs over 5 years with positive TRAb. Scientists built the TCR library using RNA that was extracted from PBMCs. Material: peripheral blood mononuclear cells (PBMCs), obtained when the disease was refractory, from a patient treated with antithyroid drugs. These receptors were obtained from a female donor with Graves disease.

A remark on this clonotype: A read error may be the cause here, since a much bigger clone is one base away. The rearrangement joins TRBV28 to TRBJ2-4; tentatively, D is TRBD2 (6 bases). V was cut by 4 bases and J by 8 bases, with 15 bases left in between. This CDR3 contains 14 residues. Germline-derived CDR1 and CDR2 are MDHEN and SYDVKM. In nucleotides, the CDR3 is TGTGCCAGCAGTTCCCCTCGGGACTGTGACATTCAGTACTTC. It is translated as CASSSPRDCDIQYF.

Remarks on this clonotype: The CDR3 does not close with the conserved phenylalanine or tryptophan, likely indicating a read error. Because the CDR3's place on the DNA is in doubt, the DNA is left out and the CDR3 is given as listed by TCRdb. The gene calls are TRBV5-1 and TRBJ2-5. The germline gives CDR1 SGHRS, CDR2 YFSETQ. Inclusive of both ends, the CDR3 amounts to 12 amino acids. This chain's CDR3 is CASSLDFHKAYL.

This clonotype was counted only a few times. J is TRBJ2-7 and V is TRBV19, with D possibly being TRBD2 (6 bases). In germline, CDR1 is LNHDA, CDR2 SQIVND (reference sequence). The V gene lost 5 bases and the J gene lost 4 bases, with 12 bases spanning the gap. This CDR3 region has 13 residues. CDR3 DNA sequence: TGTGCCAGTAGTGGGACTCCGGGGTACGAGCAGTACTTC. It codes for CASSGTPGYEQYF. The full variable domain, in which reference TRBV19 and TRBJ2-7 provide the parts outside the CDR3, is DGGITQSPKYLFRKEGQNVTLSCEQNLNHDAMYWYRQDPGQGLRLIYYSQIVNDFQKGDIAEGYSVSREKKESFPLTVTSAQKNPTAFYLCASSGTPGYEQYFGPGTRLTVT.

This clonotype was found many times. The chain carries TRBV27 and TRBJ1-6; 10 nucleotides agree with TRBD1. The V gene end was trimmed by 4 bases and the J gene end by 16 bases; junction bases not matched to a gene: 4. Germline CDR1 MNHEY, CDR2 SMNVEV (reference sequence). CDR3 size: 12 residues. CDR3 bases: TGTGCCAGCAGTTCGGGGACAGGGGAACTCCACTTT. Protein product: CASSSGTGELHF.

Many counts were recorded for this clonotype. The rearrangement uses TRBV20-1 and TRBJ1-2, with 9 nucleotides matching TRBD1. The ends lost 6 bases at V and 8 bases at J; junction bases unmatched: 7. Germline V gene sequence: CDR1 DFQATT, CDR2 SNEGSKA (reference sequence). This CDR3 is 12 amino acids long. DNA for the CDR3: TGCAGTGCCATACAGGGGGCTGTAGGCTACACCTTC. Protein product: CSAIQGAVGYTF.

The table lists this clonotype with many counts. This chain joins TRBV7-8 and TRBJ1-2, with no clear D. This CDR3 comprises 13 residues. V was trimmed by 5 bases and J by 4 bases, leaving 11 bases between them. Germline CDR1 SGHVS, CDR2 FQNEAQ. CDR3 in DNA: TGTGCCAGCAGCATCGGACTGAGCTATGGCTACACCTTC. Its translation is CASSIGLSYGYTF.

This clonotype was seen more than once but under ten times. V usage is TRBV7-2 and J usage is TRBJ1-1; 9 bases agree with TRBD1. V gave up 5 bases and J gave up 5 bases; unmatched junction bases: 9. The CDR3 contains 15 residues. CDR1 SGHTA and CDR2 FQGNSA come from the germline V gene. This chain's CDR3 is CASSPRQGGQTEAFF. DNA of the CDR3: TGTGCCAGCAGCCCCAGACAGGGGGGGCAGACTGAAGCTTTCTTT.

This clonotype occurred many times. The V gene is TRBV7-3, the J gene TRBJ1-4; D remains ambiguous. CDR3 length: 16 residues. The V gene's germline CDR1 is SGHTA and CDR2 FQGTGA. The V and J ends lost 5 bases and 8 bases respectively, with 21 bases between them. The CDR3 sequence is CASSPLAGAQVEKLFF. CDR3 in DNA: TGTGCCAGCAGCCCATTGGCAGGCGCGCAGGTCGAAAAACTGTTTTTT. The variable domain in full, completed from reference TRBV7-3 and TRBJ1-4, reads GAGVSQTPSNKVTEKGKYVELRCDPISGHTALYWYRQSLGQGPEFLIYFQGTGAADDSGLPNDRFFAVRPEGSVSTLKIQRTERGDSAVYLCASSPLAGAQVEKLFFGSGTQLSVL.

The sample holds a few counts of this clonotype. The J gene is TRBJ1-4, the V gene TRBV5-1; 7 bases align to TRBD1. Germline V gene lookup returns CDR1 SGHRS and CDR2 YFSETQ. The CDR3 consists of 14 residues. V shed 4 bases, J shed 6 bases, and the junction held 6 bases outside the gene matches. The CDR3 here is CASSRDRPDEKLFF. As DNA, the CDR3 is TGCGCCAGCAGCCGGGACAGACCGGATGAAAAACTGTTTTTT.

A few counts support this clonotype. The chain recombines TRBV7-8 with TRBJ1-6; D uncertain. Germline CDR1 is SGHVS and CDR2 is FQNEAQ. Trimming pared 3 bases from V and 12 bases from J, leaving 12 bases between. The CDR3 runs 13 residues. For the CDR3, the DNA is TGTGCCAGCAGCTTTGGGAGGAGGGAACCCCTCCACTTT. Translating gives CASSFGRREPLHF. The full variable domain, its missing parts supplied by reference TRBV7-8 and TRBJ1-6, is GAGVSQSPRYKVAKRGQDVALRCDPISGHVSLFWYQQALGQGPEFLTYFQNEAQLDKSGLPSDRFFAERPEGSVSTLKIQRTQQEDSAVYLCASSFGRREPLHFGNGTRLTVT.

This clonotype was counted ten times or more. The chain recombines TRBV6-5 with TRBJ1-2; D gene ambiguous. This CDR3 has 13 residues. Germline V gene data show CDR1 as MNHEY and CDR2 as SVGAGI. V shed 0 bases and J shed 9 bases, with 11 bases lying between them. The CDR3 here is CASSYSEGASYTF. CDR3 nucleotide sequence: TGTGCCAGCAGTTACTCGGAAGGCGCGAGCTACACCTTC.

V usage is TRBV12-3 or TRBV12-4 and J usage is TRBJ2-1, with D possibly being TRBD1 (6 bases). The length of the CDR3 is 12 residues. V shed 2 bases and J shed 11 bases, with 10 bases lying between them. CDR3 loop: CASSLWGPQQFF. CDR3 sequence (DNA): TGTGCCAGCAGTTTATGGGGGCCCCAGCAGTTCTTC.